A selection of T cell receptor beta chains follows, all from one sample in a study of cytomegalovirus exposure and HLA in healthy donors. Method: immunoSEQ multiplex PCR; TCRdb's copy keeps in-frame clones and lacks some. The sample has about 120,000 clones; about 10% are singletons. The sample taken for sequencing was PBMCs. The receptor source for this set is a man aged 25-45 years in good health and CMV-seronegative. CDR3s include the opening cysteine and the closing phenylalanine or tryptophan. The D gene is left open where the match is weak. Clone sizes are given selectively: once, few, many, or a class where the clone is expanded.

TRBD1 | TRBJ1-5 | TRBV6-1 | few | 14 | CAILQGADNQPQHF | TGTGCCATTTTACAGGGGGCTGACAATCAGCCCCAGCATTTT
TRBD2 | TRBJ2-5 | TRBV5-4 | NA | 17 | CASSLADASGSEETQYF | TGTGCCAGCAGCTTGGCCGACGCTAGCGGGAGTGAAGAGACCCAGTACTTC
NA | TRBJ1-2 | TRBV15 | few | 17 | CATSRGVKGGKNYGYTF | TGTGCCACCAGCAGAGGGGTTAAGGGGGGGAAAAACTATGGCTACACCTTC
NA | TRBJ1-4 | TRBV27 | few | 15 | CASSLLGGANEKLFF | TGTGCCAGCAGTTTACTTGGGGGGGCTAATGAAAAACTGTTTTTT
NA | TRBJ2-2 | TRBV19 | few | 14 | CASSIQQGTGELFF | TGTGCCAGTAGTATCCAACAGGGCACCGGGGAGCTGTTTTTT
NA | TRBJ1-5 | TRBV27 | NA | 15 | CASSPGTLRNQPQHF | TGTGCCAGCAGTCCAGGGACACTACGCAATCAGCCCCAGCATTTT
TRBD1 | TRBJ2-2 | TRBV5-1 | NA | 15 | CASSGGQGYTGELFF | TGCGCCAGCAGCGGTGGACAGGGATACACCGGGGAGCTGTTTTTT
NA | TRBJ2-7 | TRBV6-5 | NA | 12 | CASSSGQAEQYF | TGTGCCAGCAGTTCCGGACAAGCCGAGCAGTACTTC
TRBD2 | TRBJ2-1 | TRBV10-3 | few | 13 | CAIAGTKLNEQFF | TGTGCCATCGCCGGGACTAAATTAAATGAGCAGTTCTTC
TRBD2 | TRBJ2-3 | TRBV28 | few | 17 | CASSFASGSEGTDTQYF | TGTGCCAGCAGTTTCGCTAGCGGGAGCGAGGGCACAGATACGCAGTATTTT
TRBD1 | TRBJ2-3 | TRBV2 | NA | 14 | CASSPDRATDTQYF | TGTGCCAGCAGTCCGGACAGGGCGACAGATACGCAGTATTTT
TRBD1 | TRBJ2-7 | TRBV14 | NA | 13 | CASRGTGAKEQYF | TGTGCCAGCAGAGGGACAGGGGCAAAGGAGCAGTACTTC
NA | TRBJ2-4 | TRBV2 | NA | 16 | CASSEFGGAGGNIQYF | TGTGCCAGCAGTGAATTTGGCGGGGCCGGTGGAAACATTCAGTACTTC
TRBD1 | TRBJ1-5 | TRBV6-5 | NA | 14 | CASRPGQGNQPQHF | TGTGCCAGCAGACCCGGACAGGGAAATCAGCCCCAGCATTTT
TRBD1 | TRBJ1-1 | TRBV29-1 | few | 13 | CSVEDGTDTEAFF | TGCAGCGTTGAAGATGGGACAGACACTGAAGCTTTCTTT
TRBD1 | TRBJ1-2 | TRBV9 | NA | 15 | CASSVGTGGGNGYTF | TGTGCCAGCAGCGTGGGGACAGGGGGCGGAAATGGCTACACCTTC